The rows below give T cell receptor beta chains drawn from one sample of a study of regulatory T cells in long-lasting Graves disease. One entry per CDR3 protein results from TCRdb running MiXCR on the multiplex PCR reads. Of around 510,000 distinct CDR3 sequences listed, around 20% are singletons. The specimen was peripheral blood mononuclear cells (PBMCs), collected when the disease was refractory, from a patient treated with antithyroid drugs. The receptors shown here come from a female donor with Graves disease. The CDR3 runs from the conserved cysteine through the conserved F or W. The D gene is left open where the match is weak. Clone size is shown for a subset of rows, as once, few, many or a class of expanded clone.

j_call: TRBJ1-5
d_call: -
v_call: TRBV19
clone_size: few
cdr3_nt: TGTGCCAGTAGTATGAGGGACGGGAGCAATCAGCCCCAGCATTTT
cdr3_aa: CASSMRDGSNQPQHF

j_call: TRBJ1-2
d_call: -
v_call: TRBV30
clone_size: -
cdr3_nt: TGTGCCTGGAGTGTAAGCCTACCCTATGGCTACACCTTC
cdr3_aa: CAWSVSLPYGYTF

j_call: TRBJ1-2
d_call: -
v_call: TRBV29-1
clone_size: few
cdr3_nt: TGCAGCGTTGTGGGGAATAACTATGGCTACACCTTC
cdr3_aa: CSVVGNNYGYTF

j_call: TRBJ2-7
d_call: TRBD2
v_call: TRBV28
clone_size: many
cdr3_nt: TGTGCCAGCAGTCATGAAAGACTAGCGGGAGGCTCCTACGAGCAGTACTTC
cdr3_aa: CASSHERLAGGSYEQYF

j_call: TRBJ2-2
d_call: TRBD2
v_call: TRBV12-3/TRBV12-4
clone_size: -
cdr3_nt: TGTGCCAGCAGTCCAGGACTACGCGGGAGGGCCACCGGGGAGCTGTTTTTT
cdr3_aa: CASSPGLRGRATGELFF

j_call: TRBJ1-4
d_call: -
v_call: TRBV6-5
clone_size: many
cdr3_nt: TGTGCCAGCAGTTACTCCAATGAAAAACTGTTTTTT
cdr3_aa: CASSYSNEKLFF

j_call: TRBJ1-2
d_call: -
v_call: TRBV24-1
clone_size: -
cdr3_nt: TGTGCCACCAGTGAGGGTGAGGGGGGGTATCGCGGTGGCTACACCTTC
cdr3_aa: CATSEGEGGYRGGYTF

j_call: TRBJ2-7
d_call: -
v_call: TRBV28
clone_size: -
cdr3_nt: TGTGCCAGCAGCCCATACCCGCCAAGGGGACTCTCCTACGAGCAGTACTTC
cdr3_aa: CASSPYPPRGLSYEQYF

j_call: TRBJ2-1
d_call: -
v_call: TRBV12-3/TRBV12-4
clone_size: few
cdr3_nt: TGTGCCAGCAGTTTATTCGGGGGAAGGGTGGGTGAGCAGTTCTTC
cdr3_aa: CASSLFGGRVGEQFF

j_call: TRBJ1-2
d_call: -
v_call: TRBV12-3/TRBV12-4
clone_size: few
cdr3_nt: TGTGCCAGCAGTTTAGCTCTGGGACAACAAGCACGCATCGGAGGCTACACCTTC
cdr3_aa: CASSLALGQQARIGGYTF

j_call: TRBJ2-2
d_call: TRBD2
v_call: TRBV12-3/TRBV12-4
clone_size: -
cdr3_nt: TGTGCCAGCAGTTCTGTTCCGAGCGGGACTAACACCGGGGAGCTGTTTTTT
cdr3_aa: CASSSVPSGTNTGELFF

j_call: TRBJ2-7
d_call: -
v_call: TRBV9
clone_size: -
cdr3_nt: TGTGCCAGCAGCACCTCTAGCTCCTACGAGCAGTACTTC
cdr3_aa: CASSTSSSYEQYF

j_call: TRBJ2-1
d_call: -
v_call: TRBV5-1
clone_size: few
cdr3_nt: TGCGCCAGCAGCTTGGAGTCGCGGTACAATGAGCAGTTCTTC
cdr3_aa: CASSLESRYNEQFF

j_call: TRBJ1-1
d_call: -
v_call: TRBV28
clone_size: many
cdr3_nt: TGTGCCAGCAGTTTCTACACTGAAGCTTTCTTT
cdr3_aa: CASSFYTEAFF

j_call: TRBJ1-2
d_call: -
v_call: TRBV27
clone_size: -
cdr3_nt: TGTGCCAGCAATCGCATTGGACAGCCGGGCTACACCTTC
cdr3_aa: CASNRIGQPGYTF

j_call: TRBJ1-2
d_call: TRBD1
v_call: TRBV30
clone_size: many
cdr3_nt: TGTGCCTGGAGGACAGGGCACTATGGCTACACCTTC
cdr3_aa: CAWRTGHYGYTF

j_call: TRBJ1-1
d_call: -
v_call: TRBV13
clone_size: many
cdr3_nt: TGTGCCAGCAGTCCGTCCCGGACATCGAACACTGAAGCTTTCTTT
cdr3_aa: CASSPSRTSNTEAFF

j_call: TRBJ1-6
d_call: -
v_call: TRBV30
clone_size: few
cdr3_nt: TGTGCCTGGAGTAGCATCGGGGGGCGCTCCTATAATTCACCCCTCCACTTT
cdr3_aa: CAWSSIGGRSYNSPLHF

j_call: TRBJ2-5
d_call: TRBD1
v_call: TRBV7-9
clone_size: -
cdr3_nt: TGTGCCAGCAGCCTTGGACAGGGGGCCGAAGAGACCCAGTACTTC
cdr3_aa: CASSLGQGAEETQYF

j_call: TRBJ2-5
d_call: -
v_call: TRBV7-8
clone_size: many
cdr3_nt: TGTGCCAGCAGCAGGGATCGAGAGACCCAGTACTTC
cdr3_aa: CASSRDRETQYF

j_call: TRBJ2-5
d_call: -
v_call: TRBV20-1
clone_size: few
cdr3_nt: TGCAGTGCCCCCCCCCGGAGGGCCCCGGGAGAGACCCAGTACTTC
cdr3_aa: CSAPPRRAPGETQYF

j_call: TRBJ1-5
d_call: TRBD1
v_call: TRBV30
clone_size: many
cdr3_nt: TGTGCCTGGAGTCCTGGGACAGGGAGTCAGCCCCAGCATTTT
cdr3_aa: CAWSPGTGSQPQHF

j_call: TRBJ1-1
d_call: -
v_call: TRBV28
clone_size: many
cdr3_nt: TGTGCCAGCAGTCTGATGGAAGACAGCGTCACTTTCTTT
cdr3_aa: CASSLMEDSVTFF

j_call: TRBJ2-6
d_call: TRBD2
v_call: TRBV6-1
clone_size: few
cdr3_nt: TGTGCCAGCAGCCCGGGAGGTGGGAGCTCTGGGGCCAACGTCCTGACTTTC
cdr3_aa: CASSPGGGSSGANVLTF

j_call: TRBJ2-3
d_call: TRBD2
v_call: TRBV27
clone_size: -
cdr3_nt: TGTGCCAGCCGGCCTAGCGGGGGCGCGGATACGCAGTATTTT
cdr3_aa: CASRPSGGADTQYF

j_call: TRBJ2-7
d_call: -
v_call: TRBV11-2
clone_size: many
cdr3_nt: TGTGCCAGCAGCTTAAGGCGAGTCGAGCAGTACTTC
cdr3_aa: CASSLRRVEQYF